This T cell receptor (beta chain) emerged from a study of shared clonotypes between healthy human individuals. Germline V gene sequence: CDR1 LNHDA, CDR2 SQIVND (reference sequence). Trimming removed 7 bases from V and 5 bases from J, with 20 bases in between. CDR3 length: 15 residues. TCRdb's table, derived via immunoSEQ multiplex PCR, lists solely in-frame clones and lacks some. The data contain some 2.4 million clones, 93% of them singletons. The sample comprised naive CD4+ T cells from PBMCs. Subset reported: CD45RA+ positively selected. The sequence was collected from a man younger than 35 in good health. Some clones in this sample may be carry-over from other donors' samples. The chain is built from TRBV19 and TRBJ2-5; tentatively, D is TRBD2 (5 bases). CDR3 coding DNA: TGTGCCAGTAAGGAAGTGGGAGAGACGGGGGAGACCCAGTACTTC. Translated, it gives CASKEVGETGETQYF.